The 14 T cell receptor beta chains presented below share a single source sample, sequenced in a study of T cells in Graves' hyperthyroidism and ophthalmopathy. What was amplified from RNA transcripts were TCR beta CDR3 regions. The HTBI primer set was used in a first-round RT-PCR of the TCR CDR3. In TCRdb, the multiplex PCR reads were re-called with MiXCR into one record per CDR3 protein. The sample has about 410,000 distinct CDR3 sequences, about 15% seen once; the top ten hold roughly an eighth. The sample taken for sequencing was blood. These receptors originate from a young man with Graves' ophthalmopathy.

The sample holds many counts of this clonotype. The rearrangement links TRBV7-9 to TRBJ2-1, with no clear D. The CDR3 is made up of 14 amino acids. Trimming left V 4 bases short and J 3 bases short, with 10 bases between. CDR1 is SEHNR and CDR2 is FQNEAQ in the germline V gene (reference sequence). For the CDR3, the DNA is TGTGCCAGCAGCTCAGCGAACAACTACAATGAGCAGTTCTTC. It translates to CASSSANNYNEQFF.

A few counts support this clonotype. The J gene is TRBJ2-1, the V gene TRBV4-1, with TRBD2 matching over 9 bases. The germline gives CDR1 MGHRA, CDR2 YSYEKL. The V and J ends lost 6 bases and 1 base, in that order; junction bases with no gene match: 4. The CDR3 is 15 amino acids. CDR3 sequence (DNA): TGCGCCAGCAGGGGACTAGCCGAATCCTACAATGAGCAGTTCTTC. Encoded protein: CASRGLAESYNEQFF.

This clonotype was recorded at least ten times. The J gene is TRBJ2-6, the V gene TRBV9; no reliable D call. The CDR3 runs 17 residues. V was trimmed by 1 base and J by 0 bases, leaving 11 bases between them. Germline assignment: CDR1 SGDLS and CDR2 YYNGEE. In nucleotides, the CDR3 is TGTGCCAGCAGCGTAATGGACCGCGCCTCTGGGGCCAACGTCCTGACTTTC. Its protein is CASSVMDRASGANVLTF.

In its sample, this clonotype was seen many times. The CDR3 coding sequence is TGTGCCAGCAGCCGCGGGACAGGGGGCGGAAGGGAAGAGACCCAGTACTTC. It is translated as CASSRGTGGGREETQYF. The chain employs TRBV28 and TRBJ2-5; 12 positions agree with TRBD1. The V gene end was trimmed by 6 bases and the J gene end by 3 bases; junction bases not matched to a gene: 11. There are 17 residues in the CDR3. The germline CDR1 and CDR2 sequences are MDHEN and SYDVKM.

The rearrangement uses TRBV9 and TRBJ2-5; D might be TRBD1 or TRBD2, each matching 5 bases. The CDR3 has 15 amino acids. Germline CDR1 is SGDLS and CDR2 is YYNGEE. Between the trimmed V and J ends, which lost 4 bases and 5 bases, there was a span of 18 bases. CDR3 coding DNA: TGTGCCAGCAGCCCTACAGGCGACCCGGGGGAGACCCAGTACTTC. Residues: CASSPTGDPGETQYF.

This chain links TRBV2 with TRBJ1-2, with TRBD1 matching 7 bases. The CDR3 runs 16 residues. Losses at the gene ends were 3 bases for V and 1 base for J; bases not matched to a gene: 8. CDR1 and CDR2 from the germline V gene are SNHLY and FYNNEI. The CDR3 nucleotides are TGTGCCAGCAGTGAGGAACAGGGGATAGGTAACTATGGCTACACCTTC. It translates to CASSEEQGIGNYGYTF.

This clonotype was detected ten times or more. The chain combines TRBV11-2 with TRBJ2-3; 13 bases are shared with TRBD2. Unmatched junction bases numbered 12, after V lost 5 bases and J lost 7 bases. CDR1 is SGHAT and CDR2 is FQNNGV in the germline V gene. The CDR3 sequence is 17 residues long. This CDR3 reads CASSPRWTSGGNYTQYF. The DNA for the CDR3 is TGTGCCAGCAGCCCCCGGTGGACTAGCGGGGGAAATTATACGCAGTATTTT. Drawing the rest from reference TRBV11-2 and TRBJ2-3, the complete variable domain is EAGVAQSPRYKIIEKRQSVAFWCNPISGHATLYWYQQILGQGPKLLIQFQNNGVVDDSQLPKDRFSAERLKGVDSTLKIQPAKLEDSAVYLCASSPRWTSGGNYTQYFGPGTRLTVL.

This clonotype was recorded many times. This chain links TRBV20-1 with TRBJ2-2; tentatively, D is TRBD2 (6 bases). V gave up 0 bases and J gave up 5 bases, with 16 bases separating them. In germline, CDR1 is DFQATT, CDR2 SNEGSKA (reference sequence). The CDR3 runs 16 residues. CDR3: CSARDSGGRRTGELFF. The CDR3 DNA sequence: TGCAGTGCTAGAGATTCAGGAGGGAGGCGAACCGGGGAGCTGTTTTTT.

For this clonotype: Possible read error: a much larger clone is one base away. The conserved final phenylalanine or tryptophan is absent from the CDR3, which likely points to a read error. This CDR3 is CASSFRTGGTDTQYS. CDR3 bases: TGTGCCAGCAGTTTCCGGACAGGGGGCACAGATACGCAGTATTCT. V gene TRBV12-3 or TRBV12-4 combines with J gene TRBJ2-3, with 9 bases fitting TRBD1. The CDR3 consists of 15 residues. Trimming removed 3 bases from V and 1 base from J; junction bases left unmatched: 2.

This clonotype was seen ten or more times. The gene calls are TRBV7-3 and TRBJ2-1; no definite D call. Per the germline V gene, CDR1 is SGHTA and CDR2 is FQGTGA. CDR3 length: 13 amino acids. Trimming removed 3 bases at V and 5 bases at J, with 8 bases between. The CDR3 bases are TGTGCCAGCAGCTTCCAGGCTAACAATGAGCAGTTCTTC. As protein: CASSFQANNEQFF. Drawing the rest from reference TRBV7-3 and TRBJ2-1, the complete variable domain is GAGVSQTPSNKVTEKGKYVELRCDPISGHTALYWYRQSLGQGPEFLIYFQGTGAADDSGLPNDRFFAVRPEGSVSTLKIQRTERGDSAVYLCASSFQANNEQFFGPGTRLTVL.

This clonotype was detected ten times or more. The CDR3 coding sequence is TGTGCCAGCAGTTTAGAGGGTCCTCAGCCCCAGCATTTT. Its translation: CASSLEGPQPQHF. V and J are TRBV27 and TRBJ1-5; D remains ambiguous. Per germline, CDR1 MNHEY and CDR2 SMNVEV (reference sequence). V was cut by 2 bases and J by 6 bases, with 8 bases left in between. The CDR3 is 13 amino acids.

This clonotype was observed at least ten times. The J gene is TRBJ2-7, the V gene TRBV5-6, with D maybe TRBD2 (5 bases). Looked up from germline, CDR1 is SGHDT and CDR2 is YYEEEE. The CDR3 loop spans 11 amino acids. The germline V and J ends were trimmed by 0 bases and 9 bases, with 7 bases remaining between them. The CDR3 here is CASSLGRGQYF. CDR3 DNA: TGTGCCAGCAGCTTGGGACGGGGGCAGTACTTC. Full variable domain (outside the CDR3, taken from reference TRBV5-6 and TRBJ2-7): DAGVTQSPTHLIKTRGQQVTLRCSPKSGHDTVSWYQQALGQGPQFIFQYYEEEERQRGNFPDRFSGHQFPNYSSELNVNALLLGDSALYLCASSLGRGQYFGPGTRLTVT.

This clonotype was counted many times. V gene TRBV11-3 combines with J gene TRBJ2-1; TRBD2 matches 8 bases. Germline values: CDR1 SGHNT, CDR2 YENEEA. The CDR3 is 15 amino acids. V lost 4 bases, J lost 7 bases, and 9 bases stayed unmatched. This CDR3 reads CASSYGLALLNEQFF. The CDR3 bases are TGTGCCAGCAGCTACGGACTAGCCCTTTTGAATGAGCAGTTCTTC. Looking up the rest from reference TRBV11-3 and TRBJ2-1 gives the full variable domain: EAGVVQSPRYKIIEKKQPVAFWCNPISGHNTLYWYLQNLGQGPELLIRYENEEAVDDSQLPKDRFSAERLKGVDSTLKIQPAELGDSAVYLCASSYGLALLNEQFFGPGTRLTVL.

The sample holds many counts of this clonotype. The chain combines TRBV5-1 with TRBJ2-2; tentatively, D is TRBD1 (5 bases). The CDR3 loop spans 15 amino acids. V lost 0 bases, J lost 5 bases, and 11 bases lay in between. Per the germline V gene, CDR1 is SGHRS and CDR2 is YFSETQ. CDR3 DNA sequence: TGCGCCAGCAGCTTGGATGGGGCAGAGACCGGGGAGCTGTTTTTT. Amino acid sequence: CASSLDGAETGELFF. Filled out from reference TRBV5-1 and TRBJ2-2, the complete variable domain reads KAGVTQTPRYLIKTRGQQVTLSCSPISGHRSVSWYQQTPGQGLQFLFEYFSETQRNKGNFPGRFSGRQFSNSRSEMNVSTLELGDSALYLCASSLDGAETGELFFGEGSRLTVL.